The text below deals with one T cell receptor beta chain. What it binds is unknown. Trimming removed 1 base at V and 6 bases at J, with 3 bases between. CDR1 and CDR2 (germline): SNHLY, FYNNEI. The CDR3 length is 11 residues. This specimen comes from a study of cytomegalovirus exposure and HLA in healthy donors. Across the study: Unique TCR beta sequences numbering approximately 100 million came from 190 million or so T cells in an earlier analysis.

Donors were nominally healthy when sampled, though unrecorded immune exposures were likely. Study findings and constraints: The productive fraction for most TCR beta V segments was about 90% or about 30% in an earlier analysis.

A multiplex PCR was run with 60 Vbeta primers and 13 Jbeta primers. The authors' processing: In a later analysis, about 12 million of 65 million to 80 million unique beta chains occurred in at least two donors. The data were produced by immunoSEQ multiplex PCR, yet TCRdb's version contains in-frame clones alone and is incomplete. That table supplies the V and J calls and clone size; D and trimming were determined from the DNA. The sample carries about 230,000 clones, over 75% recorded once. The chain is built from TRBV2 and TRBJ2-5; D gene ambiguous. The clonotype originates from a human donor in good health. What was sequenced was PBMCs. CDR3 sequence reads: CASSEEQTQYF. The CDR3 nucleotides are TGTGCCAGCAGTGAAGAGCAGACCCAGTACTTC.